The present T cell receptor beta chain was sequenced within a study of T-cell reconstitution after alpha-beta-depleted transplantation in children. Turning to this clonotype: Its antigen is currently unknown.

A TCRbeta library incorporating unique molecular identifiers was prepared. TCRdb re-called the PCR reads with MiXCR, one entry per CDR3 protein. The profile shows around 700,000 distinct CDR3 sequences, around 13% of them singletons. Study-wide results and limits: Some patients' high day-60 TCRbeta diversity was attributed to recipient cells surviving conditioning. After transplant, at about two months, alpha-beta T cells were reportedly derived from several hundred expanded graft clones.

Germline lookup yields CDR1 SGHAT and CDR2 FQDESV (reference sequence). CDR3 length equals 18 residues. Trimming at V came to 3 bases and at J to 2 bases, leaving 15 bases not matched to a gene. The specimen comprised PBMCs, sampled before TCRalphabeta/CD19-depleted stem cell transplant. This chain connects TRBV11-1 to TRBJ2-7; TRBD2 matches 8 bases. This clonotype originated in a girl aged 2 to 9 with congenital amegakaryocytic thrombocytopenia, due to receive a stem cell transplant. DNA of the CDR3: TGTGCCAGCAGCTTTTCCTCGGTAGCGGGAAGAGCCCCCTACGAGCAGTACTTC. Translation gives CASSFSSVAGRAPYEQYF.